The rows below give T cell receptor beta chains drawn from one sample of a study of patients and donors after allogeneic stem cell transplantation. MiXCR, run by TCRdb on the RT-PCR reads, gives a single entry per CDR3 protein. The sample includes 87,000 or so distinct CDR3 sequences, around 5% of them seen just once. Sequenced sample: blood, either unsorted or a sorted T cell fraction (not recorded which). The receptors stem from a human donor who was either an allogeneic HSCT recipient or a stem cell or donor lymphocyte infusion donor (not recorded which). It is not recorded whose cells these are; they may come from a transplant donor. The CDR3 runs from the conserved cysteine through the conserved F or W. A D gene is named only where the DNA matches it firmly. Size tells how often a clone was seen (once, few, many) or the class of an expanded clone, and some rows leave it out.

size: many
length: 16
V: TRBV7-6
D: -
J: TRBJ2-2
CDR3: CASSLMLAANTGELFF
DNA: TGTGCCAGCAGCTTAATGTTAGCGGCGAACACCGGGGAGCTGTTTTTT

size: many
length: 16
V: TRBV20-1
D: -
J: TRBJ1-4
CDR3: CSARVAQGSNNEKLFF
DNA: TGCAGTGCTAGAGTTGCGCAGGGGTCGAATAATGAAAAACTGTTTTTT

size: many
length: 15
V: TRBV5-8
D: TRBD1
J: TRBJ1-6
CDR3: CASSTYRGLDSPLHF
DNA: TGTGCCAGCAGTACCTACAGGGGGCTTGATTCACCCCTCCACTTT

size: -
length: 14
V: TRBV19
D: TRBD1
J: TRBJ2-1
CDR3: CASSKGQGSGEQFF
DNA: TGTGCCAGTAGTAAGGGACAGGGGTCTGGGGAGCAGTTCTTC

size: -
length: 11
V: TRBV6-5
D: -
J: TRBJ2-2
CDR3: CASKLTGELFF
DNA: TGTGCCAGCAAATTGACCGGGGAGCTGTTTTTT

size: -
length: 15
V: TRBV28
D: TRBD1
J: TRBJ1-5
CDR3: CASTLLTGGYQPQHF
DNA: TGTGCCAGCACCTTACTGACAGGGGGCTACCAGCCCCAGCATTTT

size: many
length: 13
V: TRBV11-3
D: -
J: TRBJ2-1
CDR3: CASSFMVGDEQFF
DNA: TGTGCCAGCAGCTTTATGGTGGGCGATGAGCAGTTCTTC

size: many
length: 14
V: TRBV5-1
D: TRBD1
J: TRBJ1-2
CDR3: CASSETGQNYGYTF
DNA: TGCGCCAGCAGCGAAACGGGACAGAACTATGGCTACACCTTC

size: many
length: 21
V: TRBV6-2/TRBV6-3
D: -
J: TRBJ2-3
CDR3: CASSYSPGVARTLDSTDTQYF
DNA: TGTGCCAGCAGTTACTCCCCCGGGGTAGCGCGCACCCTGGACAGCACAGATACGCAGTATTTT

size: many
length: 13
V: TRBV19
D: -
J: TRBJ1-1
CDR3: CATERRGSTEAFF
DNA: TGTGCCACCGAACGCAGGGGTAGCACTGAAGCTTTCTTT

size: many
length: 16
V: TRBV11-2
D: TRBD2
J: TRBJ2-1
CDR3: CASSLGAGVATNEQFF
DNA: TGTGCCAGCAGCTTAGGGGCGGGAGTAGCCACCAATGAGCAGTTCTTC

size: -
length: 15
V: TRBV27
D: -
J: TRBJ1-6
CDR3: CASSLVGGLNSPLHF
DNA: TGTGCCAGCAGTTTAGTGGGAGGGCTTAATTCACCCCTCCACTTT

size: many
length: 15
V: TRBV9
D: TRBD1
J: TRBJ2-1
CDR3: CASSVEPDRVIKQFF
DNA: TGTGCCAGCAGCGTAGAGCCTGACAGGGTAATAAAGCAGTTCTTC

size: -
length: 15
V: TRBV15
D: -
J: TRBJ1-1
CDR3: CATSRVTGGNTEAFF
DNA: TGTGCCACCAGCAGAGTTACGGGCGGGAACACTGAAGCTTTCTTT

size: many
length: 15
V: TRBV7-9
D: TRBD1
J: TRBJ1-5
CDR3: CASTFDRGPPQPQHF
DNA: TGTGCCAGCACCTTCGACAGGGGGCCGCCTCAGCCCCAGCATTTT

size: -
length: 16
V: TRBV4-2
D: TRBD1
J: TRBJ2-1
CDR3: CASRDPRRGPNNEQFF
DNA: TGTGCCAGCAGAGACCCTAGAAGGGGGCCCAACAATGAGCAGTTCTTC

size: many
length: 13
V: TRBV30
D: TRBD1
J: TRBJ1-6
CDR3: CAWSEAGGSPLHF
DNA: TGTGCCTGGAGTGAGGCAGGGGGATCACCCCTCCACTTT

size: many
length: 14
V: TRBV7-7
D: -
J: TRBJ2-1
CDR3: CASSPSGGSREQFF
DNA: TGTGCCAGCAGCCCTAGTGGAGGGAGCAGAGAGCAGTTCTTC

size: many
length: 15
V: TRBV5-1
D: TRBD2
J: TRBJ2-5
CDR3: CASKPTSSWGETQYF
DNA: TGCGCCAGCAAGCCGACTAGCTCCTGGGGAGAGACCCAGTACTTC

size: many
length: 13
V: TRBV2
D: -
J: TRBJ2-7
CDR3: CASSEQGGGEQYF
DNA: TGTGCCAGCAGTGAACAAGGGGGAGGCGAGCAGTACTTC

size: few
length: 16
V: TRBV2
D: -
J: TRBJ1-5
CDR3: CASSARGGEGNQPQHF
DNA: TGTGCCAGCAGCGCCCGGGGTGGGGAGGGCAATCAGCCCCAGCATTTT

size: many
length: 13
V: TRBV27
D: -
J: TRBJ2-5
CDR3: CASSLMERETQYF
DNA: TGTGCCAGCAGTTTAATGGAGCGGGAGACCCAGTACTTC

size: many
length: 13
V: TRBV5-1
D: -
J: TRBJ1-1
CDR3: CASSATDDTEAFF
DNA: TGCGCCAGCAGCGCGACAGATGATACTGAAGCTTTCTTT

size: many
length: 11
V: TRBV20-1
D: -
J: TRBJ1-1
CDR3: CSATDPNYAFF
DNA: TGCAGTGCTACCGACCCGAATTACGCTTTCTTT

size: few
length: 14
V: TRBV7-3
D: TRBD2
J: TRBJ2-5
CDR3: CASSFSGLRETQYF
DNA: TGTGCCAGCAGCTTTAGCGGGCTAAGAGAGACCCAGTACTTC

size: -
length: 15
V: TRBV7-3
D: -
J: TRBJ2-7
CDR3: CASSLIGQGGSEQYF
DNA: TGTGCCAGCAGCTTAATTGGTCAGGGGGGGTCCGAGCAGTACTTC

size: many
length: 15
V: TRBV27
D: -
J: TRBJ2-1
CDR3: CASSLGPRRYNEQFF
DNA: TGTGCCAGCAGTCTAGGCCCCCGCAGGTACAATGAGCAGTTCTTC

size: many
length: 15
V: TRBV3-1
D: TRBD1
J: TRBJ1-6
CDR3: CASSRDSSYNSPLHF
DNA: TGTGCCAGCAGCCGGGACAGCTCCTATAATTCACCCCTCCACTTT

size: many
length: 13
V: TRBV7-9
D: -
J: TRBJ2-7
CDR3: CASSGGRSYEQYF
DNA: TGTGCCAGCAGCGGCGGACGGAGCTACGAGCAGTACTTC

size: -
length: 16
V: TRBV5-1
D: TRBD1
J: TRBJ2-5
CDR3: CASSSGTGGIQETQYF
DNA: TGCGCCAGCAGCTCGGGGACAGGGGGGATACAAGAGACCCAGTACTTC

size: many
length: 13
V: TRBV14
D: -
J: TRBJ1-4
CDR3: CASSQVQGTALFF
DNA: TGTGCCAGCAGCCAGGTACAGGGAACGGCGCTGTTTTTT

size: many
length: 16
V: TRBV28
D: -
J: TRBJ2-5
CDR3: CASRPHPSSSRETQYF
DNA: TGTGCCAGCAGACCACATCCCTCTAGTAGCAGAGAGACCCAGTACTTC

size: many
length: 16
V: TRBV5-1
D: TRBD2
J: TRBJ2-3
CDR3: CASSLAYSGYTDTQYF
DNA: TGCGCCAGCAGCTTGGCCTATAGCGGGTACACAGATACGCAGTATTTT

size: -
length: 12
V: TRBV19
D: -
J: TRBJ1-1
CDR3: CASSMGDTEAFF
DNA: TGTGCCAGTAGTATGGGTGACACTGAAGCTTTCTTT

size: many
length: 12
V: TRBV7-9
D: -
J: TRBJ1-1
CDR3: CASSVGRVEAFF
DNA: TGTGCCAGCAGCGTGGGGCGGGTTGAAGCTTTCTTT

size: many
length: 15
V: TRBV20-1
D: TRBD2
J: TRBJ2-1
CDR3: CSARGLLAAVNEQFF
DNA: TGCAGTGCTAGAGGATTACTAGCGGCCGTCAATGAGCAGTTCTTC

size: many
length: 14
V: TRBV9
D: TRBD1
J: TRBJ1-1
CDR3: CASSGDRGNTEAFF
DNA: TGTGCCAGCAGCGGGGACAGGGGAAACACTGAAGCTTTCTTT

size: -
length: 20
V: TRBV12-1
D: -
J: TRBJ2-5
CDR3: CASSSGTSDTPRRYQETQYF
DNA: TGTGCCAGCAGCTCCGGGACTAGCGACACTCCACGCCGGTACCAAGAGACCCAGTACTTC

size: -
length: 12
V: TRBV20-1
D: -
J: TRBJ2-5
CDR3: CSASRSQETQYF
DNA: TGCAGTGCTAGTAGGTCCCAAGAGACCCAGTACTTC

size: many
length: 18
V: TRBV5-1
D: TRBD2
J: TRBJ2-1
CDR3: CASISGTSGPNSYNEQFF
DNA: TGCGCCAGCATCTCCGGGACTAGCGGGCCAAACTCCTACAATGAGCAGTTCTTC

size: many
length: 17
V: TRBV20-1
D: -
J: TRBJ1-5
CDR3: CSARYGHGGYSNQPQHF
DNA: TGCAGTGCTAGGTACGGCCATGGGGGTTATAGCAATCAGCCCCAGCATTTT

size: many
length: 16
V: TRBV18
D: -
J: TRBJ2-3
CDR3: CASSPPTRVGTDTQYF
DNA: TGTGCCAGCTCACCACCTACCAGGGTGGGCACAGATACGCAGTATTTT

size: many
length: 15
V: TRBV3-1
D: -
J: TRBJ1-2
CDR3: CASSQVRGAIHGYTF
DNA: TGTGCCAGCAGCCAAGTACGGGGCGCGATTCATGGCTACACCTTC

size: many
length: 14
V: TRBV12-3/TRBV12-4
D: -
J: TRBJ1-4
CDR3: CASSPFGQNEKLFF
DNA: TGTGCCAGCAGTCCCTTCGGACAGAACGAAAAACTGTTTTTT

size: many
length: 12
V: TRBV11-2
D: -
J: TRBJ2-3
CDR3: CASSFFTDTQYF
DNA: TGTGCCAGCAGCTTCTTCACAGATACGCAGTATTTT

size: many
length: 14
V: TRBV7-9
D: -
J: TRBJ2-2
CDR3: CASSLDTFTGELFF
DNA: TGTGCCAGCAGCTTGGACACGTTCACCGGGGAGCTGTTTTTT

size: many
length: 16
V: TRBV7-9
D: TRBD2
J: TRBJ2-7
CDR3: CASSFSGGVSSYEQYF
DNA: TGTGCCAGCAGCTTCAGCGGGGGGGTGAGCTCCTACGAGCAGTACTTC

size: few
length: 15
V: TRBV4-1
D: -
J: TRBJ2-5
CDR3: CASSFTGSTGETQYF
DNA: TGCGCCAGCAGCTTTACCGGGTCCACGGGGGAGACCCAGTACTTC